This T cell receptor (beta chain) is from a study of T-cell memory formation after mild COVID-19. Overall study findings and caveats: The pre-infection memory compartment contained some responding clones, suggesting cross-reactive memory joined.

TCRdb recomputed calls from the 5' RACE reads with MiXCR, one row per CDR3 protein. This table holds roughly 300,000 distinct CDR3 sequences, about 13% found once. The CDR3 runs to 14 residues. The V and J ends lost 5 bases and 4 bases respectively, with 12 bases between them. Germline V gene sequence: CDR1 SGHTA, CDR2 FQGTGA. On this clonotype itself: Its antigen is undetermined.

This clonotype originated in a man in his late teens or twenties who had mild COVID-19 (a few samples of this study predate the infection). Cell type and time point are not known. The chain carries TRBV7-3 and TRBJ2-1; unclear D gene. Sequences were obtained from PBMCs or a T cell subset sorted from them (not recorded which). The CDR3 DNA sequence: TGTGCCAGCAGCGGGTACACGGAATACAATGAGCAGTTCTTC. Its protein is CASSGYTEYNEQFF.